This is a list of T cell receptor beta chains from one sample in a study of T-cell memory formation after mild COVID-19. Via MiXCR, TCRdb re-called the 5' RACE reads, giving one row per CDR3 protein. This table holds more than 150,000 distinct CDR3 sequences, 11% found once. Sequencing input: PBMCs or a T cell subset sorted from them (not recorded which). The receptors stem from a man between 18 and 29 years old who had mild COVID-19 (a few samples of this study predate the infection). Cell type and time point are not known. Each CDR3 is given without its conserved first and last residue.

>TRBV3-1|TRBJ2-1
ASSQRRVAGYNEQF
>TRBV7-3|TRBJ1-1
ASSPGPGQGTEAF
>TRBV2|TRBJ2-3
ASSAGTEGTDTQY
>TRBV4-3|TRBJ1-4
ASSQDHLQDREKLF
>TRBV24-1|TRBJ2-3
ATLDGTDTQY
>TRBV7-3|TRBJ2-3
ASSPGGPLEPDTQY
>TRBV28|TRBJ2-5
ASSFFGGSRETQY
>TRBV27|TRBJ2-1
ASRTAVSSYNEQF
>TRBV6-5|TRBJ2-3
ASSYSGQGIADTQY
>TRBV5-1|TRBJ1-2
ASSHGPYGYT
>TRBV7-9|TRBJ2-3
ASSLDGNTQY
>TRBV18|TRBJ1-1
ASSTGLVTEAF
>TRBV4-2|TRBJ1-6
ASSAPDTGGSPLH
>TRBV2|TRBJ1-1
ASAPNTEAF
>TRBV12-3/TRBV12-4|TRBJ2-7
ASSFQGAGDEQY
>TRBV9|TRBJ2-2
ASSVGKRGANTGELF
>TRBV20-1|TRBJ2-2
SAIDKAQANTGELF